The 11 T cell receptor beta chains reported below all come from one sample, sequenced in a study of blood T cell repertoires in COVID-19. Only in-frame clones appear in the TCRdb table, and some are missing; sequencing was by immunoSEQ multiplex PCR. The table records some 220,000 clones, 83% of them present only once. The sequenced sample was peripheral blood. The receptors come from a woman aged 25 to 39 with COVID-19, enrolled during active disease.

As DNA, the CDR3 is TGTGCCTATACGGGACACCTCTATGGCTACACCTTC. This codes for CAYTGHLYGYTF. This chain connects TRBV30 to TRBJ1-2; D is perhaps TRBD1 (6 bases). Trimming cost V 7 bases and J 4 bases, with 13 bases left between them. CDR1 and CDR2 (germline): GTSNPN, SVGIG (reference sequence). This CDR3 region has 12 residues.

The V call is TRBV19, the J call TRBJ2-3; D gene uncertain. Germline values: CDR1 LNHDA, CDR2 SQIVND (reference sequence). Trimming took off 5 bases at V and 1 base at J, with 13 bases between the two ends. The CDR3 loop spans 15 amino acids. CDR3 DNA: TGTGCCAGTAGTCCCCGGTTTGGTGGCACAGATACGCAGTATTTT. Residues: CASSPRFGGTDTQYF.

V is TRBV20-1 and J is TRBJ2-7; D gene uncertain. Germline CDR1 and CDR2: DFQATT and SNEGSKA (reference sequence). Trimming left V 3 bases short and J 1 base short, with 7 bases between. The CDR3 loop spans 12 amino acids. The CDR3 DNA is TGCAGTGCTAGTATAGAGTCCTACGAGCAGTACTTC. Translating gives CSASIESYEQYF.

The V gene is TRBV5-1, the J gene TRBJ1-2, with D possibly being TRBD1 (6 bases). This CDR3 is built from 15 residues. CDR1 and CDR2 (germline): SGHRS, YFSETQ. With 4 bases removed from V and 4 bases from J, the gap between germline ends came to 17 bases. DNA for the CDR3: TGCGCCAGCAGCCTTACGACAGGCCAGAGCTATGGCTACACCTTC. This translates into CASSLTTGQSYGYTF.

This chain links TRBV11-3 with TRBJ1-1; TRBD1 matches 9 bases. CDR1 is SGHNT and CDR2 is YENEEA in the germline V gene. The CDR3 is 19 residues long. V lost 2 bases and J lost 4; bases outside the gene matches: 17. Here the CDR3 DNA reads TGTGCCAGCAGCTTACCTACAGTAACAGGGGGCGCGGGTTGCACTGAAGCTTTCTTT. Translation: CASSLPTVTGGAGCTEAFF.

This clone was counted a few times. As DNA, the CDR3 is TGTGCCAGCAGTTTCACTAGCGTCTCCTACAATGAGCAGTTCTTC. This encodes CASSFTSVSYNEQFF. This chain links TRBV2 with TRBJ2-1; 7 bases are a match to TRBD2. Trimming removed 5 bases from V and 0 bases from J; junction bases left unmatched: 4. The CDR3 length is 15 residues. Looked up from germline, CDR1 is SNHLY and CDR2 is FYNNEI.

This chain uses TRBV27 with TRBJ1-6; D is ambiguous. The CDR3 covers 18 residues. The V gene lost 3 bases and the J gene lost 0 bases, with 15 bases spanning the gap. From germline, CDR1 is MNHEY and CDR2 SMNVEV (reference sequence). CDR3 DNA: TGTGCCAGCAGTTTCACTTCGCTGGGGAGCTCCTATAATTCACCCCTCCACTTT. Amino acids: CASSFTSLGSSYNSPLHF.

This sequence joins TRBV5-6 and TRBJ2-6, with D possibly being TRBD2 (5 bases). Deletions cut 2 bases from V and 4 bases from J, with 10 bases between. CDR3 length: 15 amino acids. Germline CDR1 and CDR2: SGHDT and YYEEEE. CDR3 nucleotide sequence: TGTGCCAGCAGCTTTGACACGGGAGGGGCCAACGTCCTGACTTTC. Encoded protein: CASSFDTGGANVLTF. The full variable domain, with the rest looked up from reference TRBV5-6 and TRBJ2-6, is DAGVTQSPTHLIKTRGQQVTLRCSPKSGHDTVSWYQQALGQGPQFIFQYYEEEERQRGNFPDRFSGHQFPNYSSELNVNALLLGDSALYLCASSFDTGGANVLTFGAGSRLTVL.

V gene TRBV20-1 combines with J gene TRBJ1-5, with D possibly matching TRBD1 (6 bases). V lost 3 bases to trimming and J lost 5 bases, with 17 bases between them. Germline V CDR1 and CDR2: DFQATT, SNEGSKA (reference sequence). This CDR3 spans 15 amino acids. The CDR3, as DNA: TGCAGTGCTAGTAACAGGGAGAGATTGGATCAGCCCCAGCATTTT. Translation gives CSASNRERLDQPQHF.

The rearrangement joins TRBV5-5 to TRBJ1-1; TRBD1 agrees at 9 bases. The CDR3 is 18 amino acids. The V gene's germline CDR1 is SGHKS and CDR2 YYEKEE (reference sequence). Germline trimming cut 1 base from V and 3 bases from J; bases unmatched to any gene: 13. CDR3 loop: CASSLSIGTGNIYTEAFF. The CDR3 bases are TGTGCCAGCAGCTTGTCGATAGGGACAGGGAATATATACACTGAAGCTTTCTTT. Looking up the rest from reference TRBV5-5 and TRBJ1-1 gives the full variable domain: DAGVTQSPTHLIKTRGQQVTLRCSPISGHKSVSWYQQVLGQGPQFIFQYYEKEERGRGNFPDRFSARQFPNYSSELNVNALLLGDSALYLCASSLSIGTGNIYTEAFFGQGTRLTVV.

The gene calls are TRBV29-1 and TRBJ2-3; 8 bases align to TRBD2. Germline CDR1 reads SQVTM; CDR2 reads ANQGSEA. V dropped 4 bases and J dropped 2; count of bases not matched to a gene: 11. The CDR3 covers 16 residues. CDR3 amino acids: CSVAPGERGLTDTQYF. The CDR3 DNA reads as TGCAGCGTTGCCCCCGGAGAGCGGGGGCTCACAGATACGCAGTATTTT.